The clone carrying this T cell receptor (beta chain) was counted a single time. Its target is not known. This sample was taken from a study of cytomegalovirus exposure and HLA in healthy donors. Donors had nominal health at sampling but likely had unrecorded immune exposures. The PCR had 60 Vbeta and 13 Jbeta primers. Assay: immunoSEQ multiplex PCR; the TCRdb copy retains only in-frame clones and omits some. In the table there are 150,000 to 200,000 clones, about 80% of which are singletons. The ends were cut back, 3 bases at V and 5 bases at J, with 11 bases in the middle. The germline V gene encodes CDR1 SGDLS and CDR2 YYNGEE. CDR3 length: 14 amino acids. Study-wide results and caveats: An observed cluster of highly shared sequence variants was recorded as a likely sequencing artifact. The listing of roughly 160 TCR beta chains classed them as cytomegalovirus-associated. Reportedly, diagnosis of cytomegalovirus status by the classifier showed high specificity and sensitivity.

This sequence originates from a middle-aged woman in good health and CMV-seronegative. The sample taken for sequencing was PBMCs. This sequence joins TRBV9 and TRBJ1-4; TRBD1 might be the D (5 bases). The CDR3 DNA reads as TGTGCCAGCAGCGCGACAGCTTACAATGAAAAACTGTTTTTT. Translation gives CASSATAYNEKLFF.